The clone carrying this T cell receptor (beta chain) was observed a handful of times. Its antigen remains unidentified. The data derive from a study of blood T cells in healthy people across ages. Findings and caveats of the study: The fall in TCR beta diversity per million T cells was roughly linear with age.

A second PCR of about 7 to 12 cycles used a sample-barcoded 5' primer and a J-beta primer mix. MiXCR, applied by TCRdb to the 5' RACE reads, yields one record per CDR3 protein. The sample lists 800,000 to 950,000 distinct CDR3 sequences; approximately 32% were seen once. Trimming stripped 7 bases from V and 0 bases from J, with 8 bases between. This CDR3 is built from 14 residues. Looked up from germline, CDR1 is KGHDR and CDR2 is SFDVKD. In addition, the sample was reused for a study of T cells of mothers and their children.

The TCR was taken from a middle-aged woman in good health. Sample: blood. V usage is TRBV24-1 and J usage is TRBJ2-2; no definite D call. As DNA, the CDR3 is TGTGCCACCAGGCAGGCCTCGAACACCGGGGAGCTGTTTTTT. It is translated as CATRQASNTGELFF.